Listed here is a single TCR beta chain. Germline CDR1 LNHDA, CDR2 SQIVND (reference sequence). Deletions cut 6 bases from V and 4 bases from J, with 15 bases between. This CDR3 contains 14 residues. This entry belongs to a study of blood T cell repertoires in COVID-19. Assay used: immunoSEQ multiplex PCR; TCRdb lists only in-frame clones, some missing. The data contain 95,000 to 110,000 clones, under 90% of them seen just once; the ten biggest clones take up over 10%. The chain carries TRBV19 and TRBJ1-2; TRBD1 is a possible D gene (6 bases). This receptor was taken from a human donor in a cohort sampled during active or convalescent COVID-19. Sequencing input: peripheral blood. CDR3 in amino acids: CASSTGRGGYGYTF. The CDR3 coding sequence is TGTGCCAGTAGCACAGGGAGGGGAGGCTATGGCTACACCTTC.